A single sample gave rise to the 26 T cell receptor beta chains below, sequenced in a study of blood T cell repertoires in COVID-19. Clones were sequenced by immunoSEQ multiplex PCR, and TCRdb holds only the in-frame ones, with some missing. The table records a few hundred thousand clones, around 90% of them present only once. The sequenced sample was peripheral blood. The receptors were sampled from a woman in her thirties or forties who had recovered from COVID-19.

This clone was counted a few times. The gene calls are TRBV19 and TRBJ2-1; tentative D call: TRBD1 (5 bases). The CDR3 sequence is 11 residues long. V lost 8 bases, J lost 4 bases, and 6 bases lay in between. Looked up from germline, CDR1 is LNHDA and CDR2 is SQIVND (reference sequence). This CDR3 reads CASYRYNEQFF. For the CDR3, the DNA is TGTGCCAGTTACAGGTACAATGAGCAGTTCTTC.

V usage is TRBV4-2 and J usage is TRBJ2-1; 8 nucleotides align to TRBD2. From germline, CDR1 is LGHNA and CDR2 YNFKEQ. This CDR3 comprises 18 residues. V was clipped by 3 bases and J by 8 bases; unmatched bases: 18. The CDR3 sequence is CASSQTRGGGGGYDEQFF. CDR3 coding DNA: TGTGCCAGCAGCCAGACCCGGGGCGGTGGCGGGGGGTACGATGAGCAGTTCTTC.

The CDR3 loop is CASGQGPSTNEKLFF. CDR3 coding DNA: TGTGCCAGCGGACAGGGTCCATCAACTAATGAAAAACTGTTTTTT. The V call is TRBV19, the J call TRBJ1-4; the match to TRBD1 covers 8 bases. The CDR3 is made up of 15 amino acids. Germline loops: CDR1 LNHDA, CDR2 SQIVND (reference sequence). The trim removed 9 bases at V and 0 bases at J, leaving 6 bases unmatched.

J is TRBJ1-4 and V is TRBV19; a possible D gene is TRBD1 (5 bases). V lost 6 bases, J lost 5 bases, and 13 bases lay in between. Per the germline V gene, CDR1 is LNHDA and CDR2 is SQIVND (reference sequence). The CDR3 covers 14 residues. CDR3 sequence: CASRTGTKNEKLFF. In nucleotides, the CDR3 is TGTGCCAGTAGGACCGGGACTAAAAATGAAAAACTGTTTTTT.

The chain couples TRBV2 to TRBJ2-2; 16 positions match TRBD2. The length of the CDR3 is 17 residues. J was trimmed by 5 bases and V by 6 bases; bases with no gene match: 6. Germline V gives CDR1 SNHLY, CDR2 FYNNEI. The CDR3: CASRGTSGRARTGELFF. CDR3 nucleotide sequence: TGTGCCAGCAGAGGGACTAGCGGGAGGGCCAGAACCGGGGAGCTGTTTTTT.

Written as DNA, the CDR3 is TGTGCCAGCAGTGAATTGGGGAGGGCGAACACTGAAGCTTTCTTT. It codes for CASSELGRANTEAFF. The chain has TRBV2 and TRBJ1-1; D is unresolved. V was clipped by 2 bases and J by 1 base, with 11 bases between them. The CDR3 is made up of 15 amino acids. Germline V gene sequence: CDR1 SNHLY, CDR2 FYNNEI.

V gene TRBV7-9 combines with J gene TRBJ2-1; 13 bases map to TRBD2. The CDR3 is 16 residues long. Per germline, CDR1 SEHNR and CDR2 FQNEAQ (reference sequence). Losses at the gene ends were 3 bases for V and 5 bases for J; bases not matched to a gene: 4. CDR3 protein: CASSLPTSGGNNEQFF. The CDR3 nucleotides read TGTGCCAGCAGCTTGCCGACTAGCGGGGGGAACAATGAGCAGTTCTTC.

The chain combines TRBV5-4 with TRBJ1-1; D is unclear. In germline, CDR1 is SGHNT, CDR2 YYREEE (reference sequence). The V and J ends lost 5 bases and 0 bases respectively, with 14 bases between them. The CDR3 runs 15 residues. The CDR3 spells CASSFTTTLNTEAFF. The CDR3 DNA is TGTGCCAGCAGTTTCACGACGACTCTGAACACTGAAGCTTTCTTT.

The chain couples TRBV11-2 to TRBJ1-4, with no clear D. CDR1 and CDR2 from the germline V gene are SGHAT and FQNNGV. The CDR3 sequence is 13 residues long. V lost 5 bases to trimming and J lost 14 bases, with 18 bases between them. The CDR3: CASSRPPTGALFF. The CDR3, as DNA: TGTGCCAGCAGCCGCCCCCCCACGGGTGCCCTGTTTTTT. Full variable domain (remainder filled in from reference TRBV11-2 and TRBJ1-4): EAGVAQSPRYKIIEKRQSVAFWCNPISGHATLYWYQQILGQGPKLLIQFQNNGVVDDSQLPKDRFSAERLKGVDSTLKIQPAKLEDSAVYLCASSRPPTGALFFGSGTQLSVL.

The V gene is TRBV29-1, the J gene TRBJ2-7; the match to TRBD2 covers 9 bases. The CDR3 extends over 11 amino acids. The germline V gene encodes CDR1 SQVTM and CDR2 ANQGSEA. The ends lost 1 base at V and 12 bases at J; junction bases unmatched: 4. The CDR3 sequence is CSVEVREGTYF. The DNA for the CDR3 is TGCAGCGTTGAAGTGCGGGAGGGTACGTACTTC.

The chain has TRBV27 and TRBJ2-1; the D gene is possibly TRBD2 (5 bases). This CDR3 is 13 amino acids long. V shed 11 bases and J shed 0 bases, with 11 bases lying between them. Per germline, CDR1 MNHEY and CDR2 SMNVEV (reference sequence). CDR3 sequence reads: CASGLSSYNEQFF. CDR3 sequence (DNA): TGTGCCTCGGGGTTAAGCTCCTACAATGAGCAGTTCTTC.

The chain uses TRBV2 and TRBJ2-3; 10 bases align to TRBD1. The CDR3 runs 14 residues. Germline CDR1 SNHLY, CDR2 FYNNEI. V shed 6 bases and J 6 bases; nucleotides not matched to a gene: 6. CDR3 loop: CASRTGTGVDTQYF. DNA of the CDR3: TGTGCCAGCAGGACCGGGACAGGGGTGGATACGCAGTATTTT.

This chain uses TRBV27 with TRBJ1-5, with a tentative D call TRBD1 (5 bases). The CDR3 is 15 amino acids. Trimming left V 3 bases short and J 4 bases short, with 13 bases between. Germline V CDR1 and CDR2: MNHEY, SMNVEV (reference sequence). The CDR3, as DNA: TGTGCCAGCAGTTTCCCATTTAGGGGTAATCAGCCCCAGCATTTT. This gives the protein CASSFPFRGNQPQHF.

This clone was detected a few times. The chain uses TRBV29-1 and TRBJ1-2; D remains ambiguous. Trimming stripped 5 bases from V and 12 bases from J, with 19 bases between. The CDR3 has 12 amino acids. The germline gives CDR1 SQVTM, CDR2 ANQGSEA. The CDR3 DNA follows: TGCAGCGTTCCCCAAAGTGGAGCAATGAACACCTTC. This codes for CSVPQSGAMNTF.

The chain carries TRBV6-1 and TRBJ2-2; 11 positions match TRBD2. J lost 5 bases, V lost 5 bases, and 4 bases had no gene match. Germline CDR1 reads MNHNS; CDR2 reads SASEGT. The CDR3 contains 15 residues. The CDR3 spells CASSSTSGRTGELFF. CDR3 in DNA: TGTGCCAGCAGTTCAACTAGCGGGAGAACCGGGGAGCTGTTTTTT.

The gene calls are TRBV9 and TRBJ1-2; D is unclear. Trimming pared 7 bases from V and 8 bases from J, leaving 15 bases between. This CDR3 has 12 residues. In germline, CDR1 is SGDLS, CDR2 YYNGEE. CDR3 sequence reads: CASLGEKGGYTF. Written as DNA, the CDR3 is TGTGCCAGCCTCGGAGAAAAAGGAGGCTACACCTTC.

This chain uses TRBV24-1 with TRBJ1-4, with 7 bases that match TRBD1. Germline assignment: CDR1 KGHDR and CDR2 SFDVKD. This CDR3 has 15 residues. V shed 3 bases and J 4 bases; nucleotides not matched to a gene: 4. CDR3 bases: TGTGCCACCAGTGATGGGGACAGTGGTAATGAAAAACTGTTTTTT. It specifies CATSDGDSGNEKLFF.

V usage is TRBV7-2 and J usage is TRBJ2-3; D uncertain. V lost 5 bases and J lost 8, with 17 bases in between. CDR3 size: 14 residues. Germline assignment: CDR1 SGHTA and CDR2 FQGNSA. Here the CDR3 DNA reads TGTGCCAGCAGCCCACCCGTAGCTCAGTCTACGCAGTATTTT. This codes for CASSPPVAQSTQYF.

The rearrangement uses TRBV5-4 and TRBJ2-1, with 16 bases that match TRBD2. Germline-derived CDR1 and CDR2 are SGHNT and YYREEE (reference sequence). V was pared by 3 bases and J by 6 bases, with 3 bases of the junction left unmatched. The CDR3 totals 16 residues. The CDR3 protein is CASSSGTSGRGNEQFF. The CDR3 DNA is TGTGCCAGCAGCTCGGGGACTAGCGGGAGGGGCAATGAGCAGTTCTTC.

This chain connects TRBV3-1 (or the pseudogene TRBV3-2) to TRBJ2-3; 7 bases are a match to TRBD1. Per germline, CDR1 LGHDT and CDR2 YNNKEL (reference sequence). The CDR3 runs to 15 residues. V was pared by 5 bases and J by 0 bases, with 5 bases of the junction left unmatched. The CDR3 loop is CASSTGQLSTDTQYF. DNA for the CDR3: TGTGCCAGCAGCACGGGACAGCTTAGCACAGATACGCAGTATTTT.

This clone was seen a few times. The chain is built from TRBV3-1 (or the pseudogene TRBV3-2) and TRBJ1-1; 9 nucleotides agree with TRBD1. The CDR3 covers 14 residues. The ends lost 1 base at V and 6 bases at J; junction bases unmatched: 3. Germline V CDR1 and CDR2: LGHDT, YNNKEL (reference sequence). The CDR3 nucleotides are TGTGCCAGCAGCCAAGCCGACAGGGGGTCTGAAGCTTTCTTT. Protein sequence: CASSQADRGSEAFF.

This chain joins TRBV11-2 and TRBJ1-2; D uncertain. Germline CDR1 and CDR2: SGHAT and FQNNGV. V lost 1 base, J lost 6 bases, and 9 bases lay in between. The CDR3 is 13 amino acids. The CDR3 protein is CASSLGSEDGYTF. The CDR3 coding sequence is TGTGCCAGCAGCTTAGGCTCAGAAGATGGCTACACCTTC.

The CDR3 loop reads CASSQGLAGGYYEQYF. CDR3 DNA sequence: TGCGCCAGCAGCCAAGGGCTAGCGGGAGGCTATTACGAGCAGTACTTC. The chain carries TRBV4-1 and TRBJ2-7, with 11 bases lining up with TRBD2. CDR1 is MGHRA, CDR2 YSYEKL, per germline. The CDR3 sequence is 16 residues long. After removal of 1 base from V and 4 bases from J, the junction contained 6 bases not matched to a gene.

The J gene is TRBJ1-1, the V gene TRBV5-1; TRBD1 agrees at 9 bases. V gave up 4 bases and J gave up 1 base; unmatched junction bases: 2. This CDR3 is 14 amino acids long. In germline, CDR1 is SGHRS, CDR2 YFSETQ. The DNA of the CDR3 is TGCGCCAGCAGCGGGGGACAGGGGAACACTGAAGCTTTCTTT. It translates to CASSGGQGNTEAFF.

The chain recombines TRBV2 with TRBJ2-3; 13 nucleotides line up with TRBD2. V shed 7 bases, J shed 2 bases, and the junction held 6 bases outside the gene matches. CDR1 SNHLY and CDR2 FYNNEI come from the germline V gene. The CDR3 runs 16 residues. CDR3 nucleotides: TGTGCCAGCACCAGGGGGACTAGCGGGACCACAGATACGCAGTATTTT. The encoded protein is CASTRGTSGTTDTQYF.

The count of this clone is one. This chain connects TRBV5-1 to TRBJ1-2; D gene ambiguous. Germline loops: CDR1 SGHRS, CDR2 YFSETQ. V lost 4 bases, J lost 6 bases, and 19 bases lay in between. The CDR3 length is 15 residues. The CDR3: CASSPTILGYHGYTF. CDR3 DNA sequence: TGCGCCAGCAGCCCGACTATATTGGGGTACCATGGCTACACCTTC. Full variable domain (rest looked up from reference TRBV5-1 and TRBJ1-2): KAGVTQTPRYLIKTRGQQVTLSCSPISGHRSVSWYQQTPGQGLQFLFEYFSETQRNKGNFPGRFSGRQFSNSRSEMNVSTLELGDSALYLCASSPTILGYHGYTFGSGTRLTVV.